This record covers a single TCR beta chain. Its antigen is not known. This sample is drawn from a study of graft-versus-host responses after intestinal transplantation. Study information: Recipients obtained multivisceral, liver-intestinal, or isolated intestinal transplants. Anti-thymocyte globulin served as induction for all recipients, who then took tacrolimus and steroids for approximately 3 years. Study-wide points: GvH clones turned up in recipient marrow; some had shown up first in ileum or blood.

Produced via immunoSEQ multiplex PCR; TCRdb's table is partial and in-frame only. Here the sample spans some 6,700 clones, about nine tenths being singletons. This CDR3 contains 15 residues. Germline V gives CDR1 MNHNS, CDR2 SASEGT. V was cut by 3 bases and J by 0 bases, with 11 bases left in between. Source: PBMCs, taken about 80 days after transplant. The V gene is TRBV6-1, the J gene TRBJ1-2; D call uncertain. This clonotype was sampled from a human patient who received an intestinal transplant, so some T cells may come from the graft donor. CDR3 in amino acids: CASSDPRMPNYGYTF. CDR3 sequence (DNA): TGTGCCAGCAGTGACCCCCGGATGCCTAACTATGGCTACACCTTC.